This T cell receptor (beta chain) was identified in a study of tumor-infiltrating lymphocytes in primary liver carcinoma. The input was around 0.5 ug total RNA; TCR beta cDNA was made from it with a constant-region primer. Three-round nested multiplex PCR performed with slightly modified ARM-PCR produced the TCR beta libraries. A C-beta reverse primer and TRBV1-TRBV30 forward primers served in each of the first two PCR rounds, at about 10 cycles apiece. TCRdb used MiXCR to reprocess the multiplex PCR reads, holding one entry per CDR3 protein. The data hold 310,000 or so distinct CDR3 sequences, with roughly 60% observed a single time. For blood RNA, unsorted whole blood served as the source, and germline DNA was extracted too. CDR3 size: 15 residues. V dropped 3 bases and J dropped 4 bases, with 13 bases sitting between them.

The receptor comes from a woman aged 25 to 45 with primary liver carcinoma and hepatitis B virus infection. V is TRBV12-3 or TRBV12-4 and J is TRBJ1-5; D may be TRBD1 (6 bases). Input material: peripheral blood. The CDR3 spells CASSLRGGANQPQHF. The CDR3 DNA follows: TGTGCCAGCAGTTTGAGGGGGGGAGCAAATCAGCCCCAGCATTTT.